This T cell receptor (beta chain) was captured in a study of blood T cell repertoires in COVID-19. Measured with immunoSEQ multiplex PCR; TCRdb has only the in-frame clones, and not every one. Among over 150,000 clones listed, 80% to 90% were seen once. The ends lost 5 bases at V and 7 bases at J; junction bases unmatched: 4. Germline V CDR1 and CDR2: SGHNT, YENEEA. The CDR3 is 12 amino acids. The sequencing input was peripheral blood. The clonotype originates from a woman aged 80 or older with acute or convalescent COVID-19. V is TRBV11-3 and J is TRBJ2-7; 8 bases match TRBD1. The CDR3 DNA follows: TGTGCCAGCAGCCAGGGGGCGGGAGAGCAGTACTTC. It encodes CASSQGAGEQYF.